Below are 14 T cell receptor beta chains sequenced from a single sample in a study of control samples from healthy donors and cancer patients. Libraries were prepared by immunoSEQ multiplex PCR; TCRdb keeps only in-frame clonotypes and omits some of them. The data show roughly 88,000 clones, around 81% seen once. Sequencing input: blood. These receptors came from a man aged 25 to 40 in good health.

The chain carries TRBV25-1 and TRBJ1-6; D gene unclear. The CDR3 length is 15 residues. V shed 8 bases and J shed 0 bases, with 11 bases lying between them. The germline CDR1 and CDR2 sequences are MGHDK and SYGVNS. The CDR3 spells CASESGLSYNSPLHF. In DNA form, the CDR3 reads TGTGCCAGCGAGTCAGGTCTCTCCTATAATTCACCCCTCCACTTT.

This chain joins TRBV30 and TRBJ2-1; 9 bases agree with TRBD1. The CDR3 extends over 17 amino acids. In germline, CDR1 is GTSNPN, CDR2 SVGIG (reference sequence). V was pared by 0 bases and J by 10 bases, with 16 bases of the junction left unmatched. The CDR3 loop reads CAWSVQVSGQGVNEQFF. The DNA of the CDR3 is TGTGCCTGGAGTGTACAGGTTTCGGGACAGGGAGTAAACGAGCAGTTCTTC.

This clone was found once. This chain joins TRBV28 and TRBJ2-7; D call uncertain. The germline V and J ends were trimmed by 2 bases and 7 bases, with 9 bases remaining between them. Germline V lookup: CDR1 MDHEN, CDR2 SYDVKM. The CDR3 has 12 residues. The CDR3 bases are TGTGCCAGCAGTTTAAAGGTGAGGGAGCAGTACTTC. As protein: CASSLKVREQYF.

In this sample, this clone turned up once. DNA for the CDR3: TGTGCCAGCAGTTACGACAGGTACACAGATACGCAGTATTTT. Translation: CASSYDRYTDTQYF. The chain is built from TRBV6-5 and TRBJ2-3; maybe TRBD1 (6 bases). The CDR3 is 14 amino acids. The V end was cut by 2 bases, the J end by 2 bases, with 8 bases between. Germline V gene sequence: CDR1 MNHEY, CDR2 SVGAGI.

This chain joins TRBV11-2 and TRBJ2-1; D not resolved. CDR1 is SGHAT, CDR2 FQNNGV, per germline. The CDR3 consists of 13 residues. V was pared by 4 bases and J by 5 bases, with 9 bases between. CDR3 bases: TGTGCCAGCAGCTGGCTATCTGACAATGAGCAGTTCTTC. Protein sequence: CASSWLSDNEQFF.

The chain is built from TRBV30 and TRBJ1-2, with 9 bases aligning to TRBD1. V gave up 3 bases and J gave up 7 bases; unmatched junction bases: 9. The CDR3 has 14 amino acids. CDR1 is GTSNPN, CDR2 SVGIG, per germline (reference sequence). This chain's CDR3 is CAWRNPGQGSGYTF. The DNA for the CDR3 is TGTGCCTGGAGAAATCCGGGACAGGGCAGTGGCTACACCTTC.

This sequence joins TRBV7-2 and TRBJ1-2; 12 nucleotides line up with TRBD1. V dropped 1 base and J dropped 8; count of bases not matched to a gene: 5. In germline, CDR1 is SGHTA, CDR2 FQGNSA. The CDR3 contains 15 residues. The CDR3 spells CASSLGGTGGPGYTF. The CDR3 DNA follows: TGTGCCAGCAGCTTAGGGGGGACAGGGGGCCCCGGCTACACCTTC.

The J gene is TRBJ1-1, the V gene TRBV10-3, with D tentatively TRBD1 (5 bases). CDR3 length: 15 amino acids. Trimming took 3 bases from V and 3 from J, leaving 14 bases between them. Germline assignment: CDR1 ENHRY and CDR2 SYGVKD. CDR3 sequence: CAISEPGRGDTEAFF. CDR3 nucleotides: TGTGCCATCAGTGAACCCGGGCGGGGGGACACTGAAGCTTTCTTT.

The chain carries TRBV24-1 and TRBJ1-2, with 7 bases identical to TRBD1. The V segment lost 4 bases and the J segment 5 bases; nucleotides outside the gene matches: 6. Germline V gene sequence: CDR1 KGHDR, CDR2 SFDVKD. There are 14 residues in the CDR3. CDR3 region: CATSDPGQKYGYTF. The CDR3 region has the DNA TGTGCCACCAGTGACCCGGGACAGAAATATGGCTACACCTTC.

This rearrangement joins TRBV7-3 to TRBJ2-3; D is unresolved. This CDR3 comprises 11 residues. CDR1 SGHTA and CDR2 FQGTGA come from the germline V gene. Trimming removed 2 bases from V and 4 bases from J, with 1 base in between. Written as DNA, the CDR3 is TGTGCCAGCAGCTTAGCAGATACGCAGTATTTT. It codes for CASSLADTQYF.

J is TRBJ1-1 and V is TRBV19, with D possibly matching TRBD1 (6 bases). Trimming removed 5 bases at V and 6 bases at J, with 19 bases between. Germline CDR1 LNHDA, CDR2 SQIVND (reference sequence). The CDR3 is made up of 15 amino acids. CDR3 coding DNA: TGTGCCAGTAGTTTTGGAGGGGGTCCGTTCGCTGAAGCTTTCTTT. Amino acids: CASSFGGGPFAEAFF.

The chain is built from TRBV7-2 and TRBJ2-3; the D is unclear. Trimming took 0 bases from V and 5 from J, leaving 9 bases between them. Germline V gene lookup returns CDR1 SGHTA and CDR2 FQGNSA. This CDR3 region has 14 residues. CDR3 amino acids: CASSLAFVGDTQYF. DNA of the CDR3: TGTGCCAGCAGCTTAGCGTTCGTAGGAGATACGCAGTATTTT.

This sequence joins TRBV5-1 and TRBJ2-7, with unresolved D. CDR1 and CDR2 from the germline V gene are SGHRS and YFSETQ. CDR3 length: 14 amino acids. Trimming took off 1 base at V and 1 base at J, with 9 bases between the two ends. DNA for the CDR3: TGCGCCAGCAGCTTGTTGGGGAAATCCTACGAGCAGTACTTC. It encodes CASSLLGKSYEQYF.

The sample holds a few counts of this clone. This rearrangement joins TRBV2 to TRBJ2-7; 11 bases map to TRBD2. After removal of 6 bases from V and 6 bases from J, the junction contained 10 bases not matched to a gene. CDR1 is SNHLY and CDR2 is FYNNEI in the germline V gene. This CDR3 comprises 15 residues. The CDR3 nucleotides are TGTGCCAGCAGGGGGACTAGCGGACCCCTCACCGAGCAGTACTTC. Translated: CASRGTSGPLTEQYF.